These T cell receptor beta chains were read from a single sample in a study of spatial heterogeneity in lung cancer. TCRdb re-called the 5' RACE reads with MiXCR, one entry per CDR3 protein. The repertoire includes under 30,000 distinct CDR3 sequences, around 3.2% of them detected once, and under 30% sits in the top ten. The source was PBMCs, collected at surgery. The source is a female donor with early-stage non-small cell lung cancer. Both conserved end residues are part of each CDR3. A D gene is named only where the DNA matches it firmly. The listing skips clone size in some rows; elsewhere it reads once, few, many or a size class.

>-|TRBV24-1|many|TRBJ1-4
CATSRGRYEKLFF
TGTGCCACCAGTCGAGGCAGATATGAAAAACTGTTTTTT
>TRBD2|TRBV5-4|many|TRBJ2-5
CASSLEIAGGPETQYF
TGTGCCAGCAGCTTGGAAATAGCGGGAGGGCCTGAGACCCAGTACTTC
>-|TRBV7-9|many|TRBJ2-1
CATPRYKNEQFF
TGTGCCACTCCAAGATACAAAAATGAGCAGTTCTTC
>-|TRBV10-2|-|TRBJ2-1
CASSETGTAYNEQFF
TGCGCCAGCAGTGAGACAGGGACTGCCTACAATGAGCAGTTCTTC
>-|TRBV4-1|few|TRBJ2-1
CASSQDPPSAPYNEQFF
TGCGCCAGCAGCCAAGACCCGCCTAGCGCACCCTACAATGAGCAGTTCTTC
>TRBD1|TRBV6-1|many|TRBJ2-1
CASQTGGHRYNEQFF
TGTGCCAGCCAGACAGGGGGCCACAGATACAATGAGCAGTTCTTC
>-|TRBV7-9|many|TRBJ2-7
CASGLLGAEQYF
TGTGCCAGCGGTCTTTTAGGGGCCGAGCAGTACTTC
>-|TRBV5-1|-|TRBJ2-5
CASSLVSGHQETQYF
TGCGCCAGCAGCTTGGTCTCGGGCCACCAAGAGACCCAGTACTTC
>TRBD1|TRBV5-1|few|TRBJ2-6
CASSLRTGIPSGANVLTF
TGCGCCAGCAGCTTAAGGACAGGGATACCCTCTGGGGCCAACGTCCTGACTTTC
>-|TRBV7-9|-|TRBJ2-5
CASTRVDGETQYF
TGTGCCAGCACCCGGGTGGATGGGGAGACCCAGTACTTC
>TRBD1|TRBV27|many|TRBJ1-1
CASSRGTGNTEAFF
TGTGCCAGCAGTAGAGGGACAGGGAACACTGAAGCTTTCTTT
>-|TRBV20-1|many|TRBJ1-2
CSAPGTQNGYTF
TGCAGTGCCCCCGGGACCCAGAATGGCTACACCTTC
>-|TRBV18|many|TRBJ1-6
CASSPALGQTNSPLHF
TGTGCCAGCTCACCAGCGTTGGGGCAGACCAATTCACCCCTCCACTTT
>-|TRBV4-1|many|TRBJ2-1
CASSQGLLRSNNEQFF
TGCGCCAGCAGCCAAGGACTCTTGAGGAGTAACAATGAGCAGTTCTTC
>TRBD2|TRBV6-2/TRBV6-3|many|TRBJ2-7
CASRLAGDYSYEQYF
TGTGCCAGCAGGTTAGCGGGAGACTACTCCTACGAGCAGTACTTC
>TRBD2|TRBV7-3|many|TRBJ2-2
CASSLRLAGNTGELFF
TGTGCCAGCAGCTTAAGACTAGCGGGGAACACCGGGGAGCTGTTTTTT
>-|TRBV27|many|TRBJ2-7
CASRESGPTYEQYF
TGTGCCAGCAGAGAGAGCGGGCCTACCTACGAGCAGTACTTC
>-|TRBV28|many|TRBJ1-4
CASSRGRGPTNEKLFF
TGTGCCAGCTCTCGAGGTCGGGGCCCAACTAATGAAAAACTGTTTTTT
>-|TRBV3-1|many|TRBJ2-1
CASSQTINSYNEQFF
TGTGCCAGCAGCCAGACTATAAACTCCTACAATGAGCAGTTCTTC
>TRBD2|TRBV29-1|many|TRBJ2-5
CSAMTSGGGETQYF
TGCAGCGCTATGACTAGCGGAGGGGGGGAGACCCAGTACTTC
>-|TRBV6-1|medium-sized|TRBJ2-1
CASSVGLRRFF
TGTGCCAGCAGTGTAGGTCTAAGAAGGTTCTTC
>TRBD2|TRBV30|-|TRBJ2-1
CARETSGYNEQFF
TGTGCCCGCGAGACTAGCGGCTACAATGAGCAGTTCTTC
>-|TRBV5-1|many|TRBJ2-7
CASSLGPPQLNEQYF
TGCGCCAGCAGCTTGGGTCCTCCACAGCTTAACGAGCAGTACTTC
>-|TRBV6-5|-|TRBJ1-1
CASSLREANTEAFF
TGTGCCAGCAGTCTAAGGGAGGCGAACACTGAAGCTTTCTTT
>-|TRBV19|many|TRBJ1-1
CASSLLRGNTEAFF
TGTGCCAGTAGCCTTCTTCGGGGCAACACTGAAGCTTTCTTT
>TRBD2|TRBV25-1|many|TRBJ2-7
CASSTGRLEQYF
TGTGCCAGCAGTACCGGGAGGCTCGAGCAGTACTTC
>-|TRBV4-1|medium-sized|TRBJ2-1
CASSQEGAYSYNEQFF
TGCGCCAGCAGCCAAGAAGGAGCCTACTCCTACAATGAGCAGTTCTTC
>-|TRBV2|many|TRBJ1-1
CASSGTEDTEAFF
TGTGCCAGCAGTGGCACGGAGGACACTGAAGCTTTCTTT
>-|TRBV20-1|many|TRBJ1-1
CSARSGARNTEAFF
TGCAGTGCCAGATCTGGGGCCCGGAACACTGAAGCTTTCTTT
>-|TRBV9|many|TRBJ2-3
CASSVDSAGFTDTQYF
TGTGCCAGCAGCGTAGATTCGGCGGGGTTCACAGATACGCAGTATTTT
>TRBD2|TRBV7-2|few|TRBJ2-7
CASSLTAGSSYEQYF
TGTGCCAGCAGCTTAACAGCGGGATCCTCCTACGAGCAGTACTTC
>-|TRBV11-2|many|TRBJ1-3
CASSMGPVSGNTIYF
TGTGCCAGCAGCATGGGACCGGTCTCTGGAAACACCATATATTTT
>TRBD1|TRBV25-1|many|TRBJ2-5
CASSGQGVGETQYF
TGTGCCAGCAGTGGACAGGGGGTTGGAGAGACCCAGTACTTC
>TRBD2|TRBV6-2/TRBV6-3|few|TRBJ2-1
CASSSSGLAGSANNEQFF
TGTGCCAGCAGTTCATCTGGACTAGCGGGATCCGCAAACAATGAGCAGTTCTTC
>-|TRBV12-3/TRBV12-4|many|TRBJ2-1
CASSSIRLEMGEQFF
TGTGCCAGCAGTTCCATCAGACTAGAGATGGGTGAGCAGTTCTTC
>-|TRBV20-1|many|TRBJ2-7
CSARSVDRSWEQYF
TGCAGTGCTAGGTCGGTAGACCGGTCATGGGAGCAGTACTTC
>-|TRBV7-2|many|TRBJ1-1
CASSFGNEAFF
TGTGCCAGCAGCTTCGGAAATGAAGCTTTCTTT
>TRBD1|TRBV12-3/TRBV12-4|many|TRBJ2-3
CASRDRGGADTQYF
TGTGCCAGCAGGGACAGGGGTGGCGCAGATACGCAGTATTTT
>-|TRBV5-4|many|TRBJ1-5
CASSLDPTGQPQHF
TGTGCCAGCAGCTTGGATCCGACAGGTCAGCCCCAGCATTTT
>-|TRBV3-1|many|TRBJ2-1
CASSQDGDEQFF
TGTGCCAGCAGCCAAGACGGAGATGAGCAGTTCTTC
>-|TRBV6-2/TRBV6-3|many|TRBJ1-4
CASSGPGVPEKLFF
TGTGCCAGCAGTGGCCCCGGGGTCCCGGAAAAACTGTTTTTT
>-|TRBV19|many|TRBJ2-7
CASSPGVGALSYEQYF
TGTGCCAGTAGCCCTGGAGTAGGAGCTCTCTCCTACGAGCAGTACTTC
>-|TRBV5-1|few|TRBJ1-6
CASSPREGSSPLHF
TGCGCCAGCAGCCCCCGAGAGGGCAGTTCACCCCTCCACTTT
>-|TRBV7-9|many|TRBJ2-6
CASDIASGANVLTF
TGTGCCAGCGACATAGCTTCTGGGGCCAACGTCCTGACTTTC
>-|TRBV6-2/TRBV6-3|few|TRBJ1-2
CASSGPYYGYTF
TGTGCCAGCAGCGGGCCATACTATGGCTACACCTTC
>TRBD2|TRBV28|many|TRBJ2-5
CASRRTLAAYQETQYF
TGTGCCAGCAGGAGGACACTAGCGGCATACCAAGAGACCCAGTACTTC
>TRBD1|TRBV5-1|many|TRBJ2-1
CASSLGDRVSGEQFF
TGCGCCAGCAGCTTGGGGGACAGGGTATCGGGCGAGCAGTTCTTC
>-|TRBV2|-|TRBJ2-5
CASRPGRGKETQYF
TGTGCCAGCAGGCCGGGACGAGGAAAGGAGACCCAGTACTTC
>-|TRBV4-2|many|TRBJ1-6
CDSSHYSRVSDSPLHF
TGTGACAGCAGCCACTACTCAAGGGTGTCGGATTCACCCCTCCACTTT
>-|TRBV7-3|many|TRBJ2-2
CASSLRGTGNGELFF
TGTGCCAGCAGCTTAAGGGGAACGGGTAACGGGGAGCTGTTTTTT
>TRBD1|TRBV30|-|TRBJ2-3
CAWYQLDRGPTDTQYF
TGTGCCTGGTATCAATTGGACAGGGGTCCCACAGATACGCAGTATTTT
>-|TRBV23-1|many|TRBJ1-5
CATTGQFLSEDGNQPQHF
TGCGCCACCACGGGTCAGTTCCTCTCGGAGGATGGGAATCAGCCCCAGCATTTT